Below, one TCR beta chain is given with its context. This sample is part of a study of control samples from healthy donors and cancer patients. Germline trimming cut 4 bases from V and 7 bases from J; bases unmatched to any gene: 5. Per germline, CDR1 SGHRS and CDR2 YFSETQ. The CDR3 runs to 14 residues. Clones were sequenced by immunoSEQ multiplex PCR, and TCRdb holds only the in-frame ones, with some missing. The sample carries about 54,000 clones, roughly 96% recorded once. The sequencing sample was made of blood. The sequence derives from a woman aged 25 to 39 in good health. The rearrangement joins TRBV5-1 to TRBJ1-1; 12 bases align to TRBD1. CDR3 region: CASSPGTGGYEAFF. CDR3 DNA: TGCGCCAGCAGCCCCGGGACAGGGGGCTATGAAGCTTTCTTT.